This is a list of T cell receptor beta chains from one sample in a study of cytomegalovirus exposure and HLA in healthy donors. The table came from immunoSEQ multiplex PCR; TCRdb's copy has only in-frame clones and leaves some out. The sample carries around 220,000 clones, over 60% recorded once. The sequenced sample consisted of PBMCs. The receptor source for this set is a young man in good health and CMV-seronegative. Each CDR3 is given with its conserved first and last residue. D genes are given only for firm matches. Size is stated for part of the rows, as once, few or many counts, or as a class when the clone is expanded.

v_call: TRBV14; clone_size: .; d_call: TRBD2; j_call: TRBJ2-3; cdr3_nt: TGTGCCAGCAGCCTCGATATAGCGGGACCGGAGGATACGCAGTATTTT; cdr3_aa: CASSLDIAGPEDTQYF
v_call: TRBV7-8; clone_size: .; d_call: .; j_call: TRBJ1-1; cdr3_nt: TGTGCCAGCAGCCCCAATACGGGACAAAGGAACACTAAAGCTTTCTTT; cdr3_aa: CASSPNTGQRNTKAFF
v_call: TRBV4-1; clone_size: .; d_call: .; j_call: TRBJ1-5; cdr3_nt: TGCGCCAGCAGCCAAGATTCGGGGAACGGCAATCAGCCCCAGCATTTT; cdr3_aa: CASSQDSGNGNQPQHF
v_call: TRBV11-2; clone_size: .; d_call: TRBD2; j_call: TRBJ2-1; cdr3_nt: TGTGCCAGCAGCTTGGGTCCGGGACTAGCGGGACGGGGTGAGCAGTTCTTC; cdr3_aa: CASSLGPGLAGRGEQFF
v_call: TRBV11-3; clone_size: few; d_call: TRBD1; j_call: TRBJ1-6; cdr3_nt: TGTGCCAGCAGCTTAGAATGGGGGACAGGGAGGGGTGGTTCACCCCTCCACTTT; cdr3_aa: CASSLEWGTGRGGSPLHF
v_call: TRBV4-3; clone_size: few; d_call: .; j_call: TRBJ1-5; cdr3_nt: TGCGCCAGCAGCCAAGACCTTCTCCGGTTAGACAATCAGCCCCAGCATTTT; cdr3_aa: CASSQDLLRLDNQPQHF
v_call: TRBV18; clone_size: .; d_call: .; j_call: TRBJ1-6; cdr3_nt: TGTGCCAGCTCACCAGGGGCAGCAAATAATTCACCCCTCCACTTT; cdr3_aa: CASSPGAANNSPLHF
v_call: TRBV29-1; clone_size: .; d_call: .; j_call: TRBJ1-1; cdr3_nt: TGCAGCGTTGGTGCAGGGCTGAACACTGAAGCTTTCTTT; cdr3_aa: CSVGAGLNTEAFF
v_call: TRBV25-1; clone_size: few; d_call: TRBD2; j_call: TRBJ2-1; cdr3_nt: TGTGCCAGCAGTGACACTAGCGGGATAATCAATGAGCAGTTCTTC; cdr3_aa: CASSDTSGIINEQFF
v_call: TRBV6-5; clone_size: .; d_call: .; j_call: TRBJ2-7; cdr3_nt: TGTGCCAGCAGTTATCGGGGACACGCCGACTACGAGCAGTACTTC; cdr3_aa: CASSYRGHADYEQYF
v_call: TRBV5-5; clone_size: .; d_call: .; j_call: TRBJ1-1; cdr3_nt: TGTGCCAGCAGCCCCTTGAGGGGAACAGGGTACACTGAAGCTTTCTTT; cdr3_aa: CASSPLRGTGYTEAFF
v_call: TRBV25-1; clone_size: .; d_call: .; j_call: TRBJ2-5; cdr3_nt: TGTGCCAGCAGTGAACTTACCCGTTTTGAGCAGTACTTC; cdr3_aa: CASSELTRFEQYF
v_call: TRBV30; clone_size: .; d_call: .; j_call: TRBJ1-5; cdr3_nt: TGTGCCTGGAGAACCGGGACTGTGAATCAGCCCCAGCATTTT; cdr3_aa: CAWRTGTVNQPQHF
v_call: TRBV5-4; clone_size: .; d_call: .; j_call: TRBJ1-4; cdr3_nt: TGTGCCAGCAGCTTGGAGCGGTCAGAAAAACTGTTTTTT; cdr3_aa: CASSLERSEKLFF
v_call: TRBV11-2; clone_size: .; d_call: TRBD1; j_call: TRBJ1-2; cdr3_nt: TGTGCCAGCAGCCAGGGAAGAGGGGGCGGGTATGGCTACACCTTC; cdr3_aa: CASSQGRGGGYGYTF
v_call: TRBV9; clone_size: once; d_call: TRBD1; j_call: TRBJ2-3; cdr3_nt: TGTGCCAGCAGCGCGACAGGGGATGAAGATACGCAGTATTTT; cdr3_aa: CASSATGDEDTQYF
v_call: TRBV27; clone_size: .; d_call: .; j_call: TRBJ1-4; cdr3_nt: TGTGCCAGCAGTTTAGTAGGGGTTAATGAAAAACTGTTTTTT; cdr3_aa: CASSLVGVNEKLFF
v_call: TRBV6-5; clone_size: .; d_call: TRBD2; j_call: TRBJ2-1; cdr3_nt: TGTGCCAGCAGAACTAGCGGGGGTATCTTGAATGAGCAGTTCTTC; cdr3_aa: CASRTSGGILNEQFF
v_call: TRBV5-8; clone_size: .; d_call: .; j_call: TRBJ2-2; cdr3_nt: TGTGCCAGCCTCCCGGTGGGCTCGAACACCGGGGAGCTGTTTTTT; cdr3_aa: CASLPVGSNTGELFF
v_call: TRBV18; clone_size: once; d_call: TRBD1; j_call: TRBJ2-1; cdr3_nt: TGTGCCAGCTCACCCGGACAGGGGGACTACAATGAGCAGTTCTTC; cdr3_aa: CASSPGQGDYNEQFF
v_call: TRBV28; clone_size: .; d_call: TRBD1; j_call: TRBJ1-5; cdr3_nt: TGTGCCAGCAGTTCGGACAGGGTTGCTCAGCCCCAGCATTTT; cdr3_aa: CASSSDRVAQPQHF
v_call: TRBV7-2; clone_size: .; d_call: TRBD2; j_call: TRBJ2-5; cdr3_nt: TGTGCCAGCAGCTTGGGACTAGCGGGAGGTGCGTGGCTAGGAGAGACCCAGTACTTC; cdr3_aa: CASSLGLAGGAWLGETQYF
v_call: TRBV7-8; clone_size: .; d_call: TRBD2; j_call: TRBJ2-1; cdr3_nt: TGTGCCAGCAGCTTGACGACTAGCGGGGGGGCCTGGCAGTTCTTC; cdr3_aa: CASSLTTSGGAWQFF
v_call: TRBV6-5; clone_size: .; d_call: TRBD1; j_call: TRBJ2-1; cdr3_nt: TGTGCCAGCAGCGACCGGGACAGGAGGTACAATGAGCAGTTCTTC; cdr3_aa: CASSDRDRRYNEQFF
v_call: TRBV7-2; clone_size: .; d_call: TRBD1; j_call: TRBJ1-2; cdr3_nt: TGTGCCAGCAGGGAAAGACAGGGGAATGGCTACACCTTC; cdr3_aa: CASRERQGNGYTF
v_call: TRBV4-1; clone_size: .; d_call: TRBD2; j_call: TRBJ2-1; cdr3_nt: TGCGCCACCTCGTCAGCGGGTAGCGGGAGGAGGGGCTACAATGAGCAGTTCTTC; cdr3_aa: CATSSAGSGRRGYNEQFF